Listed here is a single T cell receptor (beta chain). This record belongs to a study of preoperative IRX-2 immunotherapy in early breast cancer. V was pared by 0 bases and J by 2 bases, with 0 bases of the junction left unmatched. The V gene's germline CDR1 is SGDLS and CDR2 YYNGEE. There are 15 residues in the CDR3. Treatment reported: preoperative locoregional IRX-2 cytokine immunotherapy. Preoperative locoregional IRX-2 cytokine immunotherapy was tested in the phase Ib source study. TCRdb keeps only in-frame clones here, not all; method: immunoSEQ multiplex PCR. The table has 40,000 to 45,000 clones, around 77% seen once.

This chain links TRBV9 with TRBJ2-5; 11 nucleotides align to TRBD1. The receptor comes from a human donor with breast cancer. Sample: tumor tissue, taken after IRX-2 immunotherapy. CDR3 nucleotides: TGTGCCAGCAGCGTAGGGGACAGGGGGCAAGAGACCCAGTACTTC. Translating it yields CASSVGDRGQETQYF.